The rows below give T cell receptor beta chains drawn from one sample of a study of PD-1 and CTLA-4 blockade in melanoma. Here immunoSEQ multiplex PCR was the method, and the copy in TCRdb shows in-frame clones only, minus some. In the table there are approximately 33,000 clones, under 95% of which are singletons. This specimen was CD8+ T cells from peripheral blood, taken from a patient given anti-PD-1 treatment. The receptors derive from a human donor with melanoma. Both conserved end residues are trimmed from each CDR3.

cdr3_aa	v_call	j_call
ASRGREYQPQH	TRBV12-3/TRBV12-4	TRBJ1-5
ASSPTGNTEAF	TRBV19	TRBJ1-1
AGWSSEYEQY	TRBV30	TRBJ2-7
ASSFSGTSAYNEQF	TRBV27	TRBJ2-1
ASSLGVGSSPLH	TRBV7-3	TRBJ1-6
ASSQEGQLNTEAF	TRBV4-1	TRBJ1-1
ASSLGGGEPLH	TRBV7-8	TRBJ1-6
ASSMGGTDQY	TRBV19	TRBJ2-4
ASSPREWTEAF	TRBV4-2	TRBJ1-1
ASSPPGGTANTEAF	TRBV7-9	TRBJ1-1
SVGTAPGNTIY	TRBV29-1	TRBJ1-3
ASSPDWGRGTEAF	TRBV7-8	TRBJ1-1
ASGTGISEQY	TRBV28	TRBJ2-7
ASSSGGFYNEQF	TRBV6-5	TRBJ2-1
ASSPSPEPGELF	TRBV5-4	TRBJ2-2
ASSLGVAGEAPYEQF	TRBV11-2	TRBJ2-1
ASSQEGGRERKY	TRBV4-1	TRBJ2-7
ASSVGRGSYNEQF	TRBV9	TRBJ2-1